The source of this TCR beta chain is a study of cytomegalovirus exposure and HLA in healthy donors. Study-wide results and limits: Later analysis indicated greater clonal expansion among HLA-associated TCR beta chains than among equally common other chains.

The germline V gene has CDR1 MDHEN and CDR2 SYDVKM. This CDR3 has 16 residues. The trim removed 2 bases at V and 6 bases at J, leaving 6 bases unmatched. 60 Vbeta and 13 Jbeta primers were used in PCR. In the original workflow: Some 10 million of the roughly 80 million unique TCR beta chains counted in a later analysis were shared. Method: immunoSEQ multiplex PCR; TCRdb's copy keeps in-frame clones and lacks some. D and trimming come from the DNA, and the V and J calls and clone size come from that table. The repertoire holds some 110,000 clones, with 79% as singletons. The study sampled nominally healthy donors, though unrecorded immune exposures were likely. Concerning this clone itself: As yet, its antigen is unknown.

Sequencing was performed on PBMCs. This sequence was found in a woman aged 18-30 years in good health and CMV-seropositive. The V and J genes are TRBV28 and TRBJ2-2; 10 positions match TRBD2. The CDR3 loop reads CASSLPGTSEAGELFF. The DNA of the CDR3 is TGTGCCAGCAGTTTACCCGGGACTAGCGAGGCCGGGGAGCTGTTTTTT. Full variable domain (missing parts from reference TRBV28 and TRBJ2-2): DVKVTQSSRYLVKRTGEKVFLECVQDMDHENMFWYRQDPGLGLRLIYFSYDVKMKEKGDIPEGYSVSREKKERFSLILESASTNQTSMYLCASSLPGTSEAGELFFGEGSRLTVL.